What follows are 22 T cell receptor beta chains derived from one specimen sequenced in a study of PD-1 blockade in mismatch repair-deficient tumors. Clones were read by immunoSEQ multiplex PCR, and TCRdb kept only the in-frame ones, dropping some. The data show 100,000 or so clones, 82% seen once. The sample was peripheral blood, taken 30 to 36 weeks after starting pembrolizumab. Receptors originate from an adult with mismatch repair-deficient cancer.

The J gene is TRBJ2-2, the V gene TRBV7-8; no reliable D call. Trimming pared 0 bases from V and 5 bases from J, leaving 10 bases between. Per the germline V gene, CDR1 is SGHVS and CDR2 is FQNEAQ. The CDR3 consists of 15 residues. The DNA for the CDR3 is TGTGCCAGCAGCTTAGCCCCTGAGAAAACCGGGGAGCTGTTTTTT. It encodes CASSLAPEKTGELFF.

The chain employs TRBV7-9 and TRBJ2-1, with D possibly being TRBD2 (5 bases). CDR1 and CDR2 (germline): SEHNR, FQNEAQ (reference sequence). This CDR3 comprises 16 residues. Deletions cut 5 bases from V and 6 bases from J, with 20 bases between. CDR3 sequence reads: CASSPNSRGPVNEQFF. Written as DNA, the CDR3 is TGTGCCAGCAGCCCCAACTCGCGAGGGCCGGTCAATGAGCAGTTCTTC.

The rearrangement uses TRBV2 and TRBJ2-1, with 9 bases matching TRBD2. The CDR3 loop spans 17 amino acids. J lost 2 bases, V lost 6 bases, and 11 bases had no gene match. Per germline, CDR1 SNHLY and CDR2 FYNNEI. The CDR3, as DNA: TGTGCCAGCAGATCAAGGAGGTTAGCGGGGGCCTACAATGAGCAGTTCTTC. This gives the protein CASRSRRLAGAYNEQFF.

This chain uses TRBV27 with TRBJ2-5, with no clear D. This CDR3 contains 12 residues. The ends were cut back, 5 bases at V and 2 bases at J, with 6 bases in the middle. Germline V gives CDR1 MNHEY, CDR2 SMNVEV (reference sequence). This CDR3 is CASSHLQETQYF. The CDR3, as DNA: TGTGCCAGCAGTCATCTACAAGAGACCCAGTACTTC.

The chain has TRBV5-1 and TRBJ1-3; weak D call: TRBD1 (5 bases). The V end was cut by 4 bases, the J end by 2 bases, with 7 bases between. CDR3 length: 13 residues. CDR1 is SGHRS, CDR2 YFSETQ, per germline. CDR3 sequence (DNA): TGCGCCAGCAGCCCGGGGGCTGGAAACACCATATATTTT. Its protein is CASSPGAGNTIYF.

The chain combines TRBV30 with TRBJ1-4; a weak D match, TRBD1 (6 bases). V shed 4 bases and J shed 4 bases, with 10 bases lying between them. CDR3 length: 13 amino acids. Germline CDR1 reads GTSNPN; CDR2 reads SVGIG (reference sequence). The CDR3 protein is CAWTGAGNEKLFF. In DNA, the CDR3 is TGTGCCTGGACAGGGGCTGGTAATGAAAAACTGTTTTTT.

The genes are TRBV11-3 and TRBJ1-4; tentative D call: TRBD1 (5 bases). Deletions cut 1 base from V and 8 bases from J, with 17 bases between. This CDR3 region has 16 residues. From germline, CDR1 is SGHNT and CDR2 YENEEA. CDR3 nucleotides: TGTGCCAGCAGCTTAGTTTCAATCGGGGGATCGGAAAAACTGTTTTTT. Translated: CASSLVSIGGSEKLFF.

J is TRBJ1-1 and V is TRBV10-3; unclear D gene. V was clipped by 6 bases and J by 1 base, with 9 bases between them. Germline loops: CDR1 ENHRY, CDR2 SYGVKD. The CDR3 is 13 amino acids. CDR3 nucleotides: TGTGCCATCAGATCAGACGAGAACACTGAAGCTTTCTTT. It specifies CAIRSDENTEAFF.

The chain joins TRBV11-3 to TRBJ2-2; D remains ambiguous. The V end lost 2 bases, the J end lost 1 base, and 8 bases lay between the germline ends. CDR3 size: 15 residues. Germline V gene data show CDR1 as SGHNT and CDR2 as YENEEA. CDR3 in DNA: TGTGCCAGCAGCTTACGAGAAGGGAACACCGGGGAGCTGTTTTTT. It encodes CASSLREGNTGELFF.

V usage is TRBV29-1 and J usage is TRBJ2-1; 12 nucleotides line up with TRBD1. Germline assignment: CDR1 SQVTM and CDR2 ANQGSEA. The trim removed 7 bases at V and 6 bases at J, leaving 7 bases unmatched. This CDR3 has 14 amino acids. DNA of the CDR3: TGCAGCGCCTGGGACAGGGGGCCCCTCAATGAGCAGTTCTTC. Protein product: CSAWDRGPLNEQFF.

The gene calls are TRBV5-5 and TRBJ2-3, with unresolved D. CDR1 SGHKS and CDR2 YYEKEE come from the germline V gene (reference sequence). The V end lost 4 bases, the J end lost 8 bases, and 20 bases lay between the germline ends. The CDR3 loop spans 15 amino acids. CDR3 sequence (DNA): TGTGCCAGCAGCCCCCCGGCCATATCGGACGGTACGCAGTATTTT. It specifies CASSPPAISDGTQYF.

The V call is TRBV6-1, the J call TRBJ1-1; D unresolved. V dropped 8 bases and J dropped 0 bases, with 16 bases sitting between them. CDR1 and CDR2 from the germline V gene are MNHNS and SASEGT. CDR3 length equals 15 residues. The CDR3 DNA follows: TGTGCCAGCCTCCTCCAGCCGGGTATGAACACTGAAGCTTTCTTT. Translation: CASLLQPGMNTEAFF.

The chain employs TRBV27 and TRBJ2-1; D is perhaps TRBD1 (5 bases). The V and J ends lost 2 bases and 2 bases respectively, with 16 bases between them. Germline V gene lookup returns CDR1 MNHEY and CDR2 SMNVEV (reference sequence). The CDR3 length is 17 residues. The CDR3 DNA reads TGTGCCAGCAGTTTAGGGTATAGGACAAAACCCTACAATGAGCAGTTCTTC. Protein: CASSLGYRTKPYNEQFF.

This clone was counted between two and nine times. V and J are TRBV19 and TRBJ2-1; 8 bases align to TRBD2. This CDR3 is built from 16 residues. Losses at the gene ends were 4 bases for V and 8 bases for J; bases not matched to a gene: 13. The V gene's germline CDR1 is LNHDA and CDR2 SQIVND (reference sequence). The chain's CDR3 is CASSKYGREVGDEQFF. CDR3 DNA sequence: TGTGCCAGTAGTAAGTACGGGAGGGAGGTTGGCGATGAGCAGTTCTTC.

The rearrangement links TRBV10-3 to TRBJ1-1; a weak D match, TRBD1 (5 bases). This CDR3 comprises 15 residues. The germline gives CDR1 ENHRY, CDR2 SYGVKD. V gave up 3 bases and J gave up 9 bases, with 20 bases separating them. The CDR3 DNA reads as TGTGCCATCAGTGAAGGGGAGCTACGAGAGGGGCAAGCTTTCTTT. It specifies CAISEGELREGQAFF.

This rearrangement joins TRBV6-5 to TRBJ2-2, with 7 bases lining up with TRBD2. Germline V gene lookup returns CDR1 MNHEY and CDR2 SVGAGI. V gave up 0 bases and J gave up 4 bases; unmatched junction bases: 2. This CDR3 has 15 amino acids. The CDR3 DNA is TGTGCCAGCAGTTACTCGGGGGAGGGCACCGGGGAGCTGTTTTTT. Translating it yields CASSYSGEGTGELFF.

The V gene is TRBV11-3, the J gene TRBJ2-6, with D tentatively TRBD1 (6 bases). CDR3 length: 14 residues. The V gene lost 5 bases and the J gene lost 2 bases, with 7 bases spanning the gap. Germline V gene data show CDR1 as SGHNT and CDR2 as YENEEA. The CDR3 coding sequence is TGTGCCAGCAGCGCAGGGGCTGGGGCCAACGTCCTGACTTTC. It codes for CASSAGAGANVLTF.

CDR3 coding DNA: TGTGCCAGCAGCGTTTCTTCAAGACAGGGACATCAGCCCCAGCATTTT. This gives the protein CASSVSSRQGHQPQHF. This chain connects TRBV5-6 to TRBJ1-5, with 7 bases matching TRBD1. Trimming took 4 bases from V and 5 from J; bases not matched to a gene: 12. The CDR3 is 16 amino acids. Germline lookup yields CDR1 SGHDT and CDR2 YYEEEE.

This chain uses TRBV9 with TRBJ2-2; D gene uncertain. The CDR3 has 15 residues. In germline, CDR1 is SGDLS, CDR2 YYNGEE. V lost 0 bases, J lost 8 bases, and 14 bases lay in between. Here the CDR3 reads CASSVGGARPGELFF. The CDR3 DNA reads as TGTGCCAGCAGCGTAGGCGGCGCCCGTCCTGGGGAGCTGTTTTTT.

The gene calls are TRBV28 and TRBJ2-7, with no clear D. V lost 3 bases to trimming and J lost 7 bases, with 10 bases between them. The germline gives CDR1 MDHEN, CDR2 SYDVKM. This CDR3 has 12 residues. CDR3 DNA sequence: TGTGCCAGCAGTTTGTTGGATAGGGAGCAGTACTTC. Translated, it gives CASSLLDREQYF.

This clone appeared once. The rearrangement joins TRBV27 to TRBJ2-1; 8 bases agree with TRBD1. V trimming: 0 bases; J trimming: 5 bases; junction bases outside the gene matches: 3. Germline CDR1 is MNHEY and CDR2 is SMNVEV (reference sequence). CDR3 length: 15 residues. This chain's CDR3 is CASSLSGTGHNEQFF. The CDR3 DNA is TGTGCCAGCAGTTTATCGGGGACAGGACACAATGAGCAGTTCTTC.

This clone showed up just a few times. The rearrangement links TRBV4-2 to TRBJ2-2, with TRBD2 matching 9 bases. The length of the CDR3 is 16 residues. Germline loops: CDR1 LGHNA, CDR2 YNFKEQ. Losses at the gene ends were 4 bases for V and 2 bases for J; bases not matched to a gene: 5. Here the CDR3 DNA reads TGTGCCAGCAGCCTACGAGCGGGAGGTAACACCGGGGAGCTGTTTTTT. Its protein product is CASSLRAGGNTGELFF.